This TCR beta chain is from a study of T cell responses to AZD1222 COVID-19 vaccine. General observations from the study: Following two doses of AZD1222, Spike-specific TCR breadth and depth rose. The sample set comprised mostly white British donors with more females, and clonal diversity was possibly underestimated. In all cases, repertoires were sampled only after the peak T cell response.

The CDR3 loop spans 15 amino acids. V shed 0 bases and J shed 6 bases, with 11 bases lying between them. CDR1 is MGHRA and CDR2 is YSYEKL in the germline V gene. For this clone: Its matching antigen is unknown.

Clones were sequenced by immunoSEQ multiplex PCR, and TCRdb holds only the in-frame ones, with some missing. The sample has about 79,000 clones, roughly nine tenths seen once. Here the sequenced sample was peripheral blood, taken on day 0 of MenACWY control vaccination. The gene calls are TRBV4-1 and TRBJ2-2; no reliable D call. The receptor was derived from an adult in good health. CDR3 protein: CASSQDRGGPGELFF. The CDR3 region has the DNA TGCGCCAGCAGCCAAGATCGCGGCGGACCCGGGGAGCTGTTTTTT.